Listed here are 20 T cell receptor beta chains from one sample, sequenced in a study of tumor-infiltrating lymphocytes in primary liver carcinoma. Extraction of RNA together with DNA used about 17-34 mg of unsorted bulk tissue. Starting material of about 0.45 ug total RNA yielded TCR beta cDNA via a constant-region primer. Three rounds of nested multiplex PCR with slightly modified ARM-PCR produced TCR beta libraries. Primers for the first two PCR rounds were TRBV1-TRBV30 forward primers and a C-beta reverse primer (roughly 10 cycles per round). From the multiplex PCR reads, TCRdb called clonotypes with MiXCR, one entry per CDR3 protein. This sample has about 84,000 distinct CDR3 sequences; around 70% occur once, and the top ten carry roughly 21%. Sequencing was done on a sample of liver tumor tissue from sampling region 1. The subset here: tumor region T1, superior pole. Every receptor here comes from a middle-aged man with primary liver carcinoma and hepatitis B virus infection.

A remark on this clonotype: The junction does not match germline at one end; this may be a read error. The CDR3, as DNA: TGCACCAGCAGCCAAGATCACGGGGGAACCGGGGACCTGTTTTTT. Translation gives CTSSQDHGGTGDLFF. This chain links TRBV4-1 with TRBJ2-2; a possible D gene is TRBD2 (6 bases). The V gene's germline CDR1 is MGHRA and CDR2 YSYEKL. The CDR3 is 15 amino acids.

Only a few counts were recorded for this clonotype. The CDR3 DNA follows: TGTGCCAATAGCTTCCATAGCACAGATACGCAGTATTTT. It yields the protein CANSFHSTDTQYF. The chain is built from TRBV11-2 and TRBJ2-3, with unresolved D. V gave up 10 bases and J gave up 0 bases, with 11 bases separating them. This CDR3 is built from 13 residues. Germline V gives CDR1 SGHAT, CDR2 FQNNGV.

To note about this clonotype: Because the CDR3 is missing its conserved closing phenylalanine or tryptophan, this is likely a read error. The chain combines TRBV11-2 with TRBJ2-1; TRBD2 aligns across 8 bases. Per germline, CDR1 SGHAT and CDR2 FQNNGV. The CDR3 loop spans 15 amino acids. The CDR3 spells CVSSQGTSVYNEQFL. The CDR3, as DNA: TGTGTCAGCAGCCAAGGGACTAGTGTCTACAATGAGCAGTTCTTA.

A remark on this clonotype: This may come from a read error, since a much larger clone is one base off. The rearrangement joins TRBV28 to TRBJ1-3; D is unresolved. Looked up from germline, CDR1 is MDHEN and CDR2 is SYDVKM. The CDR3 spans 14 residues. Trimming shortened V by 6 bases and J by 2 bases, and 11 bases separated the two germline ends. For the CDR3, the DNA is TGTGCCAGCAGGACGGTCAGTCCTGGAAACACCATATATTTT. Translating it yields CASRTVSPGNTIYF.

As regards this clonotype: The junction shows a germline mismatch at one end, possibly a read error. This chain links TRBV14 with TRBJ1-1, with unresolved D. Germline loops: CDR1 SGHDN, CDR2 FVKESK. The CDR3 is 14 residues long. The CDR3 bases are TGTGCCAACAGCCGAGATTCTATCAACACTGAAGTTTTCTTT. As protein: CANSRDSINTEVFF.

About this clonotype itself: Compared with germline, one end of the junction differs, possibly owing to a read error. The gene calls are TRBV4-1 and TRBJ2-7, with D perhaps TRBD1 or TRBD2 (7 bases each). This CDR3 is 15 amino acids long. In germline, CDR1 is MGHRA, CDR2 YSYEKL. The CDR3 is CDSSPQGGGSYEQYF. CDR3 nucleotide sequence: TGCGACAGCAGCCCTCAGGGAGGGGGCTCCTACGAGCAATACTTC.

This clonotype was detected only a few times. One junction end disagrees with the germline gene, perhaps due to a read error. This sequence joins TRBV29-1 and TRBJ2-1; no clear D. The CDR3 totals 11 residues. From germline, CDR1 is SQVTM and CDR2 ANQGSEA. The CDR3 loop is CSVDKRNEQLF. In nucleotides, the CDR3 is TGCAGCGTCGATAAGAGGAATGAGCAACTCTTC.

The V and J genes are TRBV6-1 and TRBJ2-1, with 7 bases aligning to TRBD2. This CDR3 has 13 residues. V gave up 7 bases and J gave up 9 bases; unmatched junction bases: 9. CDR1 and CDR2 from the germline V gene are MNHNS and SASEGT. CDR3 coding DNA: TGTGCCAGCAATGCCACAAGGGAGGGTGAGCAGTTCTTC. Encoded protein: CASNATREGEQFF.

Regarding this clonotype: Likely a read error: the CDR3 ends without its conserved phenylalanine or tryptophan. The V call is TRBV28, the J call TRBJ2-7; no clear D. This CDR3 is built from 13 residues. Germline CDR1 and CDR2: MDHEN and SYDVKM. CDR3 DNA: TGTGACATCTCCCGCCAATTCGTATACGAGCAGTACCTC. Translation gives CDISRQFVYEQYL.

This clonotype has at least ten counts. This chain uses TRBV10-3 with TRBJ2-3; possibly TRBD1 for D (5 bases). Trimming left V 4 bases short and J 5 bases short, with 10 bases between. Germline loops: CDR1 ENHRY, CDR2 SYGVKD. The CDR3 runs 13 residues. CDR3 amino acids: CAISGGQEDTQYF. The DNA for the CDR3 is TGTGCCATCAGTGGGGGCCAGGAAGATACGCAGTATTTT.

V usage is TRBV11-2 and J usage is TRBJ1-1; TRBD1 might be the D (6 bases). CDR3 size: 18 residues. V dropped 5 bases and J dropped 3 bases, with 25 bases sitting between them. In germline, CDR1 is SGHAT, CDR2 FQNNGV. CDR3 nucleotide sequence: TGTGCCAGCAGCCCGAGGGGCATGGGGGCGGCTAGCGACACTGAAGCTTTCTTT. Protein sequence: CASSPRGMGAASDTEAFF.

This clonotype was observed many times. The V and J genes are TRBV28 and TRBJ1-5; TRBD1 aligns across 7 bases. The CDR3 sequence is 16 residues long. Trimming took 8 bases from V and 3 from J; bases not matched to a gene: 13. Germline V gene data show CDR1 as MDHEN and CDR2 as SYDVKM. This CDR3 reads CASSFGGRGNNQPQHF. Here the CDR3 DNA reads TGTGCCAGCTCCTTTGGAGGCAGGGGGAACAATCAGCCCCAGCATTTT. The full variable domain, completed using reference TRBV28 and TRBJ1-5, is DVKVTQSSRYLVKRTGEKVFLECVQDMDHENMFWYRQDPGLGLRLIYFSYDVKMKEKGDIPEGYSVSREKKERFSLILESASTNQTSMYLCASSFGGRGNNQPQHFGDGTRLSIL.

The sample holds a few counts of this clonotype. One end of the junction varies from germline; a read error may be responsible. J is TRBJ1-2 and V is TRBV7-9; no clear D. CDR1 SEHNR and CDR2 FQNEAQ come from the germline V gene (reference sequence). This CDR3 comprises 12 residues. This CDR3 is CASSLERDDYTF. CDR3 nucleotides: TGTGCCAGTAGCTTAGAACGGGATGACTACACCTTC.

This clonotype was counted many times. The V and J genes are TRBV6-1 and TRBJ2-1; D is unclear. Trimming left V 7 bases short and J 8 bases short, with 9 bases between. Looked up from germline, CDR1 is MNHNS and CDR2 is SASEGT. The CDR3 is 11 residues long. Here the CDR3 DNA reads TGTGCCAGCACTCGACTGGATGAGCAGTTCTTC. This encodes CASTRLDEQFF.

Concerning this clonotype itself: A much larger clonotype is one base distant, so this may be a read error. The rearrangement links TRBV7-9 to TRBJ1-5; no definite D call. Germline V gives CDR1 SEHNR, CDR2 FQNEAQ (reference sequence). The CDR3 extends over 13 amino acids. Trimming pared 1 base from V and 9 bases from J, leaving 10 bases between. The CDR3, as DNA: TGTGCCAGCAGCTTAGGGGCGGGTCGGCCCCAGCATTTT. Its protein product is CASSLGAGRPQHF.

This clonotype was detected ten times or more. V is TRBV6-1 and J is TRBJ2-5; 8 bases align to TRBD1. There are 12 residues in the CDR3. V was clipped by 8 bases and J by 5 bases; unmatched bases: 4. Germline loops: CDR1 MNHNS, CDR2 SASEGT. The CDR3 is CASGQGPETQYF. CDR3 in DNA: TGTGCCAGCGGACAGGGTCCGGAGACCCAGTACTTC.

In the case of this clonotype: A read error may be the cause here, since a much bigger clone is one base away. The chain combines TRBV7-9 with TRBJ2-3, with D hard to call. The CDR3 runs 14 residues. Germline V gene lookup returns CDR1 SEHNR and CDR2 FQNEAQ (reference sequence). The CDR3 spells CTSAWSGPPDTQYF. DNA of the CDR3: TGTACCAGCGCTTGGTCCGGCCCACCAGATACGCAGTATTTT.

This clonotype was detected many times. The chain has TRBV6-6 and TRBJ2-2, with 7 bases fitting TRBD1. The CDR3 spans 15 residues. The germline gives CDR1 MNHNY, CDR2 SVGAGI (reference sequence). V gave up 4 bases and J gave up 6 bases; unmatched junction bases: 8. The CDR3 sequence is CASSSLGQGAGELFF. DNA of the CDR3: TGTGCCAGCAGTTCCCTGGGGCAGGGGGCCGGGGAGCTGTTTTTT.

The table lists this clonotype with a few counts. The genes are TRBV11-3 and TRBJ1-1, with D hard to call. Germline V gene lookup returns CDR1 SGHNT and CDR2 YENEEA. CDR3 length equals 14 residues. Trimming removed 1 base at V and 6 bases at J, with 12 bases between. The DNA for the CDR3 is TGTGCCAGCAGCTTAGCTGGGTATGGCGCTGAAGCTTTCTTT. It yields the protein CASSLAGYGAEAFF.

In its sample, this clonotype was seen once. The junction does not match germline at one end; this may be a read error. The chain has TRBV11-2 and TRBJ2-1; either TRBD1 or TRBD2 may fit D (5 bases each). This CDR3 spans 22 amino acids. Per germline, CDR1 SGHAT and CDR2 FQNNGV. CDR3 loop: CASSLSYRGPVKQDRSYNEQFF. The CDR3 DNA follows: TGTGCCAGCAGTCTCTCCTACCGGGGTCCCGTGAAACAGGATCGCTCCTACAATGAACAGTTCTTC.